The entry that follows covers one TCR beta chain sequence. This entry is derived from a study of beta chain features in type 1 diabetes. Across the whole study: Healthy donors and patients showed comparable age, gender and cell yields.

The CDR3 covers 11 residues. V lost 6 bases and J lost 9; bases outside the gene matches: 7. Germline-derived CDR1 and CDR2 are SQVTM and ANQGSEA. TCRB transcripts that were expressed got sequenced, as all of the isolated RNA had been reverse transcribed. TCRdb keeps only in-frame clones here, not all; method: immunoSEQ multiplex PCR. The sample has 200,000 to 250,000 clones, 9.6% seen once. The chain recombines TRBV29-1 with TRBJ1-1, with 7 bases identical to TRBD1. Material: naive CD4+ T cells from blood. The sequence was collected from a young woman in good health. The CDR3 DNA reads TGCAGCGTCGAAATGGGACAGAAAGCTTTCTTT. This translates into CSVEMGQKAFF. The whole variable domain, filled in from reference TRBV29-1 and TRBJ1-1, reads SAVISQKPSRDICQRGTSLTIQCQVDSQVTMMFWYRQQPGQSLTLIATANQGSEATYESGFVIDKFPISRPNLTFSTLTVSNMSPEDSSIYLCSVEMGQKAFFGQGTRLTVV.